Listed below are T cell receptor beta chains from one sample, sequenced in a study of blood T cell repertoires in COVID-19. Clones were sequenced by immunoSEQ multiplex PCR, and TCRdb holds only the in-frame ones, with some missing. This sample has about 200,000 clones; roughly 80% occur once, and the top ten carry less than 15%. The sample taken for sequencing was peripheral blood. These receptors originate from a man over 45 who had recovered from COVID-19. Each CDR3 is given with its conserved first and last residue. The order of the fields is V gene, J gene, clone size, D gene, CDR3 protein, CDR3 DNA. The D gene is left open where the match is weak. Expanded clones are given a class, and other clones once, few, many or no size at all.

V gene: TRBV2
J gene: TRBJ2-7
clone size: NA
D gene: TRBD2
CDR3 protein: CASSDLRLAGDYEQYF
CDR3 DNA: TGTGCCAGCAGCGACCTCCGACTAGCGGGAGACTACGAGCAGTACTTC

V gene: TRBV6-6
J gene: TRBJ2-7
clone size: NA
D gene: TRBD2
CDR3 protein: CASSYSSGLAGF
CDR3 DNA: TGTGCCAGCAGTTACTCTTCGGGACTAGCAGGATTC

V gene: TRBV6-5
J gene: TRBJ2-7
clone size: once
D gene: TRBD1
CDR3 protein: CASRLGQGAYEQYF
CDR3 DNA: TGTGCCAGCAGACTTGGACAGGGGGCGTACGAGCAGTACTTC

V gene: TRBV3-1/TRBV3-2
J gene: TRBJ2-6
clone size: NA
D gene: TRBD1
CDR3 protein: CASSFSLQGAGANVLTF
CDR3 DNA: TGTGCCAGCAGCTTCAGCTTACAGGGGGCTGGGGCCAACGTCCTGACTTTC

V gene: TRBV7-9
J gene: TRBJ1-1
clone size: NA
D gene: TRBD1
CDR3 protein: CASSPGGALTEAFF
CDR3 DNA: TGTGCCAGCAGCCCAGGGGGCGCGCTCACTGAAGCTTTCTTT

V gene: TRBV20-1
J gene: TRBJ2-4
clone size: NA
D gene: TRBD1
CDR3 protein: CSVYRGLLGYF
CDR3 DNA: TGCAGTGTTTACAGGGGGCTCCTCGGGTACTTC

V gene: TRBV27
J gene: TRBJ2-3
clone size: NA
D gene: TRBD2
CDR3 protein: CASSLFTSGNPSGTDTQYF
CDR3 DNA: TGTGCCAGCAGTTTATTTACTAGCGGGAACCCATCGGGCACAGATACGCAGTATTTT

V gene: TRBV19
J gene: TRBJ1-5
clone size: NA
D gene: NA
CDR3 protein: CASSILGSGTPYSNQPQHF
CDR3 DNA: TGTGCCAGTAGTATCCTCGGTTCCGGGACACCTTATAGCAATCAGCCCCAGCATTTT

V gene: TRBV6-5
J gene: TRBJ1-1
clone size: NA
D gene: NA
CDR3 protein: CATLGGFVGTEAFF
CDR3 DNA: TGTGCCACCCTAGGAGGGTTTGTCGGCACTGAAGCTTTCTTT

V gene: TRBV7-2
J gene: TRBJ2-4
clone size: NA
D gene: NA
CDR3 protein: CASSQVAWQNIQYF
CDR3 DNA: TGTGCCAGCAGCCAAGTCGCCTGGCAAAACATTCAGTACTTC

V gene: TRBV18
J gene: TRBJ2-5
clone size: NA
D gene: NA
CDR3 protein: CASSPLGRETQYF
CDR3 DNA: TGTGCCAGCTCACCACTGGGGAGAGAGACCCAGTACTTC

V gene: TRBV29-1
J gene: TRBJ2-7
clone size: NA
D gene: NA
CDR3 protein: CSVGVAGSYEQYF
CDR3 DNA: TGCAGCGTTGGGGTTGCGGGATCCTACGAGCAGTACTTC

V gene: TRBV30
J gene: TRBJ2-5
clone size: NA
D gene: TRBD2
CDR3 protein: CAWSVPGTTSWPQYF
CDR3 DNA: TGTGCCTGGAGTGTACCAGGGACTACCTCCTGGCCCCAGTACTTC

V gene: TRBV5-1
J gene: TRBJ2-5
clone size: NA
D gene: TRBD2
CDR3 protein: CASSLFGGSSETQYF
CDR3 DNA: TGCGCCAGCAGCTTGTTCGGCGGGAGTTCAGAGACCCAGTACTTC

V gene: TRBV7-9
J gene: TRBJ2-6
clone size: NA
D gene: NA
CDR3 protein: CASSLDSHGYTGANVLTF
CDR3 DNA: TGTGCCAGCAGCTTAGACAGTCACGGATATACTGGGGCCAACGTCCTGACTTTC

V gene: TRBV27
J gene: TRBJ2-3
clone size: NA
D gene: NA
CDR3 protein: CASSLYTSTDTQYF
CDR3 DNA: TGTGCCAGCAGTTTGTATACTAGCACAGATACGCAGTATTTT

V gene: TRBV24-1
J gene: TRBJ2-1
clone size: NA
D gene: TRBD1
CDR3 protein: CATSDLQGSSYNEQFF
CDR3 DNA: TGTGCCACCAGTGATCTACAGGGGAGCTCCTACAATGAGCAGTTCTTC

V gene: TRBV5-1
J gene: TRBJ2-5
clone size: NA
D gene: TRBD2
CDR3 protein: CASSLNSGRSGETQYF
CDR3 DNA: TGCGCCAGCAGCTTGAATAGCGGGAGGTCTGGCGAGACCCAGTACTTC

V gene: TRBV7-9
J gene: TRBJ1-2
clone size: NA
D gene: NA
CDR3 protein: CASSFGPGVNGYTF
CDR3 DNA: TGTGCCAGCAGCTTCGGTCCAGGGGTGAATGGCTACACCTTC

V gene: TRBV6-4
J gene: TRBJ1-2
clone size: NA
D gene: TRBD1
CDR3 protein: CASSEGTGNGYTF
CDR3 DNA: TGTGCCAGCAGTGAAGGGACAGGGAATGGCTACACCTTC

V gene: TRBV3-1/TRBV3-2
J gene: TRBJ2-5
clone size: NA
D gene: TRBD1
CDR3 protein: CASSQDHRHRGVETQYF
CDR3 DNA: TGTGCCAGCAGCCAAGACCACCGTCACAGGGGAGTGGAGACCCAGTACTTC

V gene: TRBV28
J gene: TRBJ1-2
clone size: NA
D gene: NA
CDR3 protein: CATLSLGQGSGYTF
CDR3 DNA: TGTGCCACCCTATCTTTGGGGCAGGGTAGTGGCTACACCTTC

V gene: TRBV4-2
J gene: TRBJ1-2
clone size: NA
D gene: TRBD1
CDR3 protein: CASSTGTGGTGGYTF
CDR3 DNA: TGTGCCAGCAGCACCGGGACAGGGGGTACTGGCGGCTACACCTTC

V gene: TRBV19
J gene: TRBJ2-1
clone size: NA
D gene: TRBD2
CDR3 protein: CASSKRTSGRRYNEQFF
CDR3 DNA: TGTGCCAGTAGTAAACGGACTAGCGGGAGGCGTTACAATGAGCAGTTCTTC

V gene: TRBV7-2
J gene: TRBJ1-5
clone size: NA
D gene: NA
CDR3 protein: CASSPYRTGNQPQHF
CDR3 DNA: TGTGCCAGCAGCCCGTACAGGACGGGCAATCAGCCCCAGCATTTT

V gene: TRBV3-1/TRBV3-2
J gene: TRBJ2-7
clone size: NA
D gene: NA
CDR3 protein: CASSLREWKAYEQYF
CDR3 DNA: TGTGCCAGCAGCCTTCGGGAGTGGAAAGCCTACGAGCAGTACTTC

V gene: TRBV7-9
J gene: TRBJ1-6
clone size: NA
D gene: NA
CDR3 protein: CASSPTSGNSPLHF
CDR3 DNA: TGTGCCAGCAGCCCCACGTCGGGGAACTCACCCCTCCACTTT

V gene: TRBV5-1
J gene: TRBJ2-3
clone size: NA
D gene: TRBD2
CDR3 protein: CASSIGTSADTQYF
CDR3 DNA: TGCGCCAGCAGCATCGGGACTAGCGCAGATACGCAGTATTTT

V gene: TRBV5-1
J gene: TRBJ2-3
clone size: NA
D gene: TRBD1
CDR3 protein: CASSREDRGRDTQYF
CDR3 DNA: TGCGCCAGCAGCCGGGAGGACAGGGGGCGAGATACGCAGTATTTT

V gene: TRBV30
J gene: TRBJ2-2
clone size: NA
D gene: NA
CDR3 protein: CAWTGQRAATGELFF
CDR3 DNA: TGTGCCTGGACCGGACAGAGGGCCGCCACCGGGGAGCTGTTTTTT

V gene: TRBV2
J gene: TRBJ1-1
clone size: few
D gene: TRBD1
CDR3 protein: CASVGQGTEAFF
CDR3 DNA: TGTGCCAGCGTAGGACAGGGCACTGAAGCTTTCTTT

V gene: TRBV19
J gene: TRBJ2-4
clone size: NA
D gene: TRBD1
CDR3 protein: CASSQTGGGNIQYF
CDR3 DNA: TGTGCCAGTAGCCAGACAGGGGGGGGAAACATTCAGTACTTC

V gene: TRBV7-3
J gene: TRBJ2-5
clone size: NA
D gene: NA
CDR3 protein: CASSTSNQETQYF
CDR3 DNA: TGTGCCAGCAGCACCTCTAACCAAGAGACCCAGTACTTC

V gene: TRBV30
J gene: TRBJ1-1
clone size: NA
D gene: NA
CDR3 protein: CAWSQDYTEAFF
CDR3 DNA: TGTGCCTGGAGTCAAGACTACACTGAAGCTTTCTTT

V gene: TRBV3-1/TRBV3-2
J gene: TRBJ2-7
clone size: NA
D gene: TRBD2
CDR3 protein: CASSQDLRREGPYEQYF
CDR3 DNA: TGTGCCAGCAGCCAAGATCTGAGGCGGGAGGGCCCCTACGAGCAGTACTTC

V gene: TRBV4-1
J gene: TRBJ2-7
clone size: NA
D gene: TRBD2
CDR3 protein: CASSRYSGVSYEQYF
CDR3 DNA: TGCGCCAGCAGCCGATATAGCGGGGTCTCCTACGAGCAGTACTTC

V gene: TRBV4-2
J gene: TRBJ1-2
clone size: NA
D gene: NA
CDR3 protein: CASSQGGQPSGYTF
CDR3 DNA: TGTGCCAGCAGCCAAGGTGGACAGCCCTCGGGCTACACCTTC